A single sample gave rise to the 16 T cell receptor beta chains below, sequenced in a study of cytomegalovirus exposure and HLA in healthy donors. Primers: 60 Vbeta forward and 13 Jbeta reverse. Sequenced by immunoSEQ multiplex PCR; TCRdb stores in-frame clones only, minus some. Seen here are about 130,000 clones, almost 80% observed once, and the top ten hold roughly 1.5%. Sequencing was done on a sample of PBMCs. These receptors originate from a female donor in good health and CMV-seronegative.

This rearrangement joins TRBV4-3 to TRBJ2-2; D may be TRBD1 (6 bases). Germline V CDR1 and CDR2: LGHNA, YSLEER. Trimming pared 1 base from V and 5 bases from J, leaving 17 bases between. The CDR3 is 17 amino acids. This CDR3 reads CASSQGVGGSWTGELFF. In DNA, the CDR3 is TGCGCCAGCAGCCAAGGGGTAGGGGGTTCGTGGACCGGGGAGCTGTTTTTT.

This chain connects TRBV15 to TRBJ1-4, with a possible D match to TRBD1 (6 bases). V lost 5 bases, J lost 8 bases, and 18 bases lay in between. This CDR3 comprises 15 residues. The germline CDR1 and CDR2 sequences are LNHNV and YYDKDF (reference sequence). As DNA, the CDR3 is TGTGCCACCAGCCAACCCAGGGGAGGGGGGGAAAAACTGTTTTTT. It yields the protein CATSQPRGGGEKLFF.

V is TRBV5-4 and J is TRBJ2-3, with TRBD2 matching over 11 bases. V dropped 3 bases and J dropped 0; count of bases not matched to a gene: 3. CDR3 length: 16 residues. Germline loops: CDR1 SGHNT, CDR2 YYREEE (reference sequence). CDR3 residues: CASSSRLAGSTDTQYF. CDR3 sequence (DNA): TGTGCCAGCAGCTCGAGACTAGCGGGAAGCACAGATACGCAGTATTTT.

V is TRBV4-3 and J is TRBJ1-1; TRBD1 might be the D (5 bases). Trimming cost V 1 base and J 3 bases, with 12 bases left between them. CDR3 length: 15 residues. The germline gives CDR1 LGHNA, CDR2 YSLEER. The CDR3 is CASSQGQTGDTEAFF. In nucleotides, the CDR3 is TGCGCCAGCAGCCAAGGTCAGACGGGGGACACTGAAGCTTTCTTT.

The genes are TRBV5-3 and TRBJ2-5, with D possibly being TRBD2 (6 bases). TRBJ2-7 explains the end of the DNA better; the J call may be wrong. TRBV5-3 is identified as an open reading frame with a role that is uncertain. The CDR3 is made up of 12 amino acids. The CDR3 sequence is CARIPGTYEQYF. CDR3 bases: TGTGCCAGAATCCCCGGGACTTACGAGCAGTACTTC.

This chain connects TRBV5-4 to TRBJ2-5; the D is unclear. There are 13 residues in the CDR3. Germline V gene lookup returns CDR1 SGHNT and CDR2 YYREEE (reference sequence). Deletions cut 5 bases from V and 2 bases from J, with 10 bases between. The chain's CDR3 is CASRALNQETQYF. CDR3 nucleotide sequence: TGTGCCAGCAGGGCCTTGAATCAAGAGACCCAGTACTTC.

This clone was detected only once. The chain recombines TRBV28 with TRBJ1-5, with a possible D match to TRBD1 (5 bases). Deletions cut 2 bases from V and 2 bases from J, with 10 bases between. Germline V gene data show CDR1 as MDHEN and CDR2 as SYDVKM. The CDR3 extends over 15 amino acids. CDR3 loop: CASSLGAWGNQPQHF. CDR3 bases: TGTGCCAGCAGTTTAGGGGCATGGGGCAATCAGCCCCAGCATTTT.

Details on this clone: Other nucleotide sequences from this sample produce the same CDR3. The chain is built from TRBV18 and TRBJ2-3; 8 positions match TRBD1. Germline trimming cut 3 bases from V and 5 bases from J; bases unmatched to any gene: 4. Germline CDR1 is KGHSH and CDR2 is LQKENI. The CDR3 covers 14 residues. Here the CDR3 reads CASSPGTGVDTQYF. Written as DNA, the CDR3 is TGTGCCAGCTCACCCGGGACAGGTGTAGATACGCAGTATTTT.

This clone occurred a few times. V usage is TRBV6-5 and J usage is TRBJ1-3; weak D call: TRBD1 (5 bases). V dropped 4 bases and J dropped 4 bases, with 14 bases sitting between them. The V gene's germline CDR1 is MNHEY and CDR2 SVGAGI. The CDR3 consists of 15 residues. CDR3 in DNA: TGTGCCAGCAGTTCGACGGGACTGATCGGAAACACCATATATTTT. Translating it yields CASSSTGLIGNTIYF.

This clone was detected a few times. This chain links TRBV11-3 with TRBJ2-3; D is perhaps TRBD2 (5 bases). V lost 5 bases to trimming and J lost 5 bases, with 14 bases between them. The CDR3 runs 14 residues. The germline V gene has CDR1 SGHNT and CDR2 YENEEA. The CDR3: CASSLTVLGDTQYF. As DNA, the CDR3 is TGTGCCAGCAGCCTCACGGTACTAGGAGATACGCAGTATTTT.

The V and J genes are TRBV21-1 and TRBJ2-5; the table's D gene call, TRBD1, was not cross checked with the DNA. The end of the DNA is better explained by TRBJ2-7, so the J call may be wrong. TRBV21-1 is a pseudogene. The CDR3 is made up of 16 amino acids. CDR3 nucleotides: TGTGCCAGCAGCAAAGTAGGGACAGTCACTAAATACGAGCAGTACTTC. Translated, it gives CASSKVGTVTKYEQYF.

CDR3 nucleotide sequence: TGCGCCAGCAGCAGGGACAGGGACCACGAGCAGTACTTC. It translates to CASSRDRDHEQYF. The chain combines TRBV5-1 with TRBJ2-7, with 9 bases identical to TRBD1. CDR1 is SGHRS, CDR2 YFSETQ, per germline. V was clipped by 4 bases and J by 5 bases; unmatched bases: 4. CDR3 length equals 13 residues.

The rearrangement uses TRBV28 and TRBJ1-1; the D is unclear. The V gene lost 8 bases and the J gene lost 3 bases, with 10 bases spanning the gap. CDR3 length equals 12 residues. Looked up from germline, CDR1 is MDHEN and CDR2 is SYDVKM. DNA of the CDR3: TGTGCCAGCGGGCGGACTGACACTGAAGCTTTCTTT. This encodes CASGRTDTEAFF. The full variable domain, with the rest looked up from reference TRBV28 and TRBJ1-1, is DVKVTQSSRYLVKRTGEKVFLECVQDMDHENMFWYRQDPGLGLRLIYFSYDVKMKEKGDIPEGYSVSREKKERFSLILESASTNQTSMYLCASGRTDTEAFFGQGTRLTVV.

About this clone: Other DNA sequences in the sample encode the same CDR3. The chain uses TRBV7-2 and TRBJ1-1, with D possibly TRBD1 on 5 matching bases. Germline assignment: CDR1 SGHTA and CDR2 FQGNSA. The CDR3 sequence is 14 residues long. V was cut by 3 bases and J by 8 bases, with 16 bases left in between. CDR3 sequence (DNA): TGTGCCAGCAGCTTGACAGACGCGGATACCGAAGCTTTCTTT. It is translated as CASSLTDADTEAFF.

This chain connects TRBV19 to TRBJ2-2; 8 bases align to TRBD2. The J segment lost 5 bases and the V segment lost 7 bases, leaving 3 bases of the junction unmatched. This CDR3 contains 13 residues. CDR1 and CDR2 (germline): LNHDA, SQIVND (reference sequence). The DNA of the CDR3 is TGTGCCAGTAAAGCTAGCGGGACCGGGGAGCTGTTTTTT. The encoded protein is CASKASGTGELFF.

This chain uses TRBV5-6 with TRBJ2-3; D possibly corresponds to TRBD2 (6 bases). V was cut by 1 base and J by 0 bases, with 15 bases left in between. This CDR3 is built from 17 residues. Germline lookup yields CDR1 SGHDT and CDR2 YYEEEE. CDR3 sequence reads: CASSLFGRGGSTDTQYF. CDR3 nucleotides: TGTGCCAGCAGCTTGTTCGGGCGGGGTGGGAGCACAGATACGCAGTATTTT.